The sample holds many counts of the clone carrying this T cell receptor (beta chain). Via MiXCR, TCRdb re-called the PCR reads. This table has over 40,000 clones, around 25% appearing once. This sample is drawn from a study of metastatic and nonmetastatic thyroid tumors. All patients were treatment-naive before thyroid surgery. Germline V lookup: CDR1 LGHDT, CDR2 YNNKEL (reference sequence). J was trimmed by 4 bases and V by 4 bases; bases with no gene match: 7. The length of the CDR3 is 17 residues. Sequencing was done on a sample of blood. This clonotype was sampled from a male donor with papillary thyroid cancer or a benign thyroid nodule (not recorded which). Some clones in this sample may be carry-over from other donors' samples. The chain recombines TRBV3-1 with TRBJ2-2; TRBD2 aligns across 12 bases. The CDR3 nucleotides are TGTGCCAGCAGCCGCAACACGGGACTAGCGGGCACCGGGGAGCTGTTTTTT. As protein: CASSRNTGLAGTGELFF.